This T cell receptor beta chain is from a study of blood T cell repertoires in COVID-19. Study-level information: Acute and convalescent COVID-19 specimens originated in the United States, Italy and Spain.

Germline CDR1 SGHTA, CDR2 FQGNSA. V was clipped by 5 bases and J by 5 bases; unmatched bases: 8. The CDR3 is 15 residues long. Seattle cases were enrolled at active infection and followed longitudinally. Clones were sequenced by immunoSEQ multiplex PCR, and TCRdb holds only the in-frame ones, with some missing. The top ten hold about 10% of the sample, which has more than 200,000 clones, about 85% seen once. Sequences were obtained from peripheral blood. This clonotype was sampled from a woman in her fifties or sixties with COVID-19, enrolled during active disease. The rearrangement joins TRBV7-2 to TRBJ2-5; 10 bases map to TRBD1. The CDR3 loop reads CASSPDRGRGETQYF. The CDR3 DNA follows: TGTGCCAGCAGCCCAGACAGGGGGCGAGGGGAGACCCAGTACTTC.